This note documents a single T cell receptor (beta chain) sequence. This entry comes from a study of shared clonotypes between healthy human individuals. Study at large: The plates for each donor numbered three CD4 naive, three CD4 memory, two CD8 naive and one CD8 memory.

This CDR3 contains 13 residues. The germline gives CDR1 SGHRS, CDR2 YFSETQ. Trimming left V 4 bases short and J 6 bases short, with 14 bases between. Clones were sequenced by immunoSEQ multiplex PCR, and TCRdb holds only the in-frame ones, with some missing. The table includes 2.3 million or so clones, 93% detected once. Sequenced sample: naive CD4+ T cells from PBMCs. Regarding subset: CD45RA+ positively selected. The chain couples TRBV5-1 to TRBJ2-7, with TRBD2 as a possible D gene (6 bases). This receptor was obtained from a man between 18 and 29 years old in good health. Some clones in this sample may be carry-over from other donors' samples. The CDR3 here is CASSRSRESEQYF. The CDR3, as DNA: TGCGCCAGCAGCCGTTCTCGGGAGTCCGAGCAGTACTTC.